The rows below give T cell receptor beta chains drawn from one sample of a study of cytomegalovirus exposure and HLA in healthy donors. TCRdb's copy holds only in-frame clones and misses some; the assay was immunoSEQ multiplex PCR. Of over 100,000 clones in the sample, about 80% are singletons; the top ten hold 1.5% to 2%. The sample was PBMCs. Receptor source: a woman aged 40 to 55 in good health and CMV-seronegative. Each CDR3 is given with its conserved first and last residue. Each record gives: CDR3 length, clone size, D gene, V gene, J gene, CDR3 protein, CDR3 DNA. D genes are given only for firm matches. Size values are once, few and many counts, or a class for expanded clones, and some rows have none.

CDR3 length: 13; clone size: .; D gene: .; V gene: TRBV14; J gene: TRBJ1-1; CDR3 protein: CASSRIEPTEAFF; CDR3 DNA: TGTGCCAGCAGCCGAATAGAACCTACTGAAGCTTTCTTT
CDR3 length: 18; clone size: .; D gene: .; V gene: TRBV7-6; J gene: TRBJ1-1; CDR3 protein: CASSLVLEGLKWGTEAFF; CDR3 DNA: TGTGCCAGCAGCTTAGTTCTCGAGGGACTTAAATGGGGCACTGAAGCTTTCTTT
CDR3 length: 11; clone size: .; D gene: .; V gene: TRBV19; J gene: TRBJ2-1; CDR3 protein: CASSTYNEQFF; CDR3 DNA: TGTGCCAGTTCCACCTACAATGAGCAGTTCTTC
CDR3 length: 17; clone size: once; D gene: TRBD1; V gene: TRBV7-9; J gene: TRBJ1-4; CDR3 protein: CASSLPQGATTNEKLFF; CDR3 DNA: TGTGCCAGCAGCCTACCACAGGGGGCTACAACAAATGAAAAACTGTTTTTT
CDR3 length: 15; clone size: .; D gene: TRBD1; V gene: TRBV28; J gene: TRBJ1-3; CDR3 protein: CASSDPTGRRNTIYF; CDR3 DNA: TGTGCCAGCAGTGACCCGACAGGGAGACGAAACACCATATATTTT
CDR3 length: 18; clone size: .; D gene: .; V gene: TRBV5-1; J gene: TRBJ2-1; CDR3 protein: CASSSPEGSRGVNNEQFF; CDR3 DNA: TGCGCCAGCAGCTCCCCGGAAGGGAGCAGGGGTGTTAACAATGAGCAGTTCTTC
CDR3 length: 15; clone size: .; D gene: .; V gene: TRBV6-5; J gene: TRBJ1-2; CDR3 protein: CASSYGQFTNYGYTF; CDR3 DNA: TGTGCCAGCAGTTACGGGCAGTTCACTAACTATGGCTACACCTTC
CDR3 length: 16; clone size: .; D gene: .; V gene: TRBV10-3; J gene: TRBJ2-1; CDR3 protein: CAISARMLETGNEQFF; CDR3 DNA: TGTGCCATCAGTGCCCGGATGCTTGAAACAGGCAATGAGCAGTTCTTC
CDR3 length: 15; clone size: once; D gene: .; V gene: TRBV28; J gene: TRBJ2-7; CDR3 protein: CASSFSFQSSYEQYF; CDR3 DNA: TGTGCCAGCAGTTTTAGCTTTCAGAGCTCCTACGAGCAGTACTTC
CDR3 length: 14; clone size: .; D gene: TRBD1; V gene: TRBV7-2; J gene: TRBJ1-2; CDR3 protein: CASSFSGGNYGYTF; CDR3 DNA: TGTGCCAGCAGCTTCTCAGGGGGCAACTATGGCTACACCTTC
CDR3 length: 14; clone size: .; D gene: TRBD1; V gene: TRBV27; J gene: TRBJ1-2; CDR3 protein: CASSIGGSYYGYTF; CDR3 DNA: TGTGCCAGCAGCATAGGGGGCTCCTACTATGGCTACACCTTC
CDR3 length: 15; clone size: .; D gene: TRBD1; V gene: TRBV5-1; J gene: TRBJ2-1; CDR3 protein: CASSFTGTGDNEQFF; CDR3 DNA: TGCGCCAGCAGCTTTACCGGGACAGGGGACAATGAGCAGTTCTTC
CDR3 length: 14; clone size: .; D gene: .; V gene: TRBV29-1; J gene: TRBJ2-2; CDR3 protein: CSVEEMSGTGELFF; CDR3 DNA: TGCAGCGTTGAAGAAATGTCGGGCACCGGGGAGCTGTTTTTT
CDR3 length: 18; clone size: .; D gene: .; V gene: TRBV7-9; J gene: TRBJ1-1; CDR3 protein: CASSLPLTGRRGAIEAFF; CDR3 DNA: TGTGCCAGCAGCTTACCCTTAACCGGACGGAGGGGAGCTATTGAAGCTTTCTTT
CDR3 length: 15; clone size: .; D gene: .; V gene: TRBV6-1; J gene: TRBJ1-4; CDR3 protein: CASSSQGTTNEKLFF; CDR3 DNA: TGTGCCAGCAGCTCTCAGGGGACAACTAATGAAAAACTGTTTTTT
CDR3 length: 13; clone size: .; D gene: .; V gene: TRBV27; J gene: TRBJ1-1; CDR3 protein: CASSLSDYTEAFF; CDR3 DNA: TGTGCCAGCAGTTTATCAGACTACACTGAAGCTTTCTTT
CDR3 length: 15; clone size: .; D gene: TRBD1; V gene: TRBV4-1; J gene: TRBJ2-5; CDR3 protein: CASSPGTEGPETQYF; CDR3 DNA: TGCGCCAGCAGCCCCGGGACAGAGGGGCCCGAGACCCAGTACTTC
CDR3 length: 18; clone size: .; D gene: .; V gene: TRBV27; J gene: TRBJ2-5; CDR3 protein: CASSLSRLAGGVQETQYF; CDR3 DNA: TGTGCCAGCAGTTTATCGCGCCTCGCGGGTGGGGTCCAAGAGACCCAGTACTTC
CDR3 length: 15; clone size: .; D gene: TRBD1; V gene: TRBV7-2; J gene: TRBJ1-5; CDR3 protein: CASSLGQGANQPQHF; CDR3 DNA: TGTGCCAGCAGCTTAGGGCAGGGGGCTAATCAGCCCCAGCATTTT
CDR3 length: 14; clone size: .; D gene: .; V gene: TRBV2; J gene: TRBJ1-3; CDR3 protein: CASSDPRGKNTIYF; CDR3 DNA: TGTGCCAGCAGTGACCCTAGGGGGAAGAACACCATATATTTT
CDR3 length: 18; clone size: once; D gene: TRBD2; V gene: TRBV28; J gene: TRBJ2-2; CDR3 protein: CASSPIFTSGRLSGELFF; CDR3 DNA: TGTGCCAGCAGTCCTATCTTTACTAGCGGGAGACTGTCCGGGGAGCTGTTTTTT
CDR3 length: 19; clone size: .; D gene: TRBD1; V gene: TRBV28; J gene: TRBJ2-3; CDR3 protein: CASSLWGLRDRVSTDTQYF; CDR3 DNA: TGTGCCAGCAGTTTATGGGGCCTCCGGGACAGGGTTAGCACAGATACGCAGTATTTT
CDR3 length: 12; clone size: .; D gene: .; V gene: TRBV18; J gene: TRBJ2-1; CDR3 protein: CASSPTDNEQFF; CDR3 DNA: TGTGCCAGCTCACCAACAGACAATGAGCAGTTCTTC
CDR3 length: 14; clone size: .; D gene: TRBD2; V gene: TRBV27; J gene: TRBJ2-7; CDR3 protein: CASQSGGLPREQYF; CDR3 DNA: TGTGCCAGCCAGAGCGGGGGGCTCCCTCGCGAGCAGTACTTC
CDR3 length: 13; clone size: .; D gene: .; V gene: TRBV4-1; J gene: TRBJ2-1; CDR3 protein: CASSQDYRSEQFF; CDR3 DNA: TGCGCCAGCAGCCAAGATTACAGAAGTGAGCAGTTCTTC
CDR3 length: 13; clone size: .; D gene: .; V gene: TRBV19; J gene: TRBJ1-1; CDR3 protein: CASSSSGGAEAFF; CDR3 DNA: TGTGCCAGTAGCTCCTCCGGGGGGGCTGAAGCTTTCTTT
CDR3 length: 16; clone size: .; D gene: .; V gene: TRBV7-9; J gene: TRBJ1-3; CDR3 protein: CSSMFLAGPKGNTIYF; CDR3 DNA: TGTTCCAGCATGTTTCTCGCAGGGCCCAAAGGAAACACCATATATTTT
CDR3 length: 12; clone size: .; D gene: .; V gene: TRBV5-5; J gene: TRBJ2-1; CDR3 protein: CASSLGNNEQFF; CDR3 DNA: TGTGCCAGCAGCCTCGGGAACAATGAGCAGTTCTTC
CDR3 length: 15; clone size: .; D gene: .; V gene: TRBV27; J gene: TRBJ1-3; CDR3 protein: CASRSGGGSGNTIYF; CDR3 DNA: TGTGCCAGCAGGTCCGGTGGTGGCTCTGGAAACACCATATATTTT
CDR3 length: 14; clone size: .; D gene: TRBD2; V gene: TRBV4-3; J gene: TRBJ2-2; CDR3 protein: CASRLADNTGELFF; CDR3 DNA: TGCGCCAGCAGACTAGCGGATAACACCGGGGAGCTGTTTTTT
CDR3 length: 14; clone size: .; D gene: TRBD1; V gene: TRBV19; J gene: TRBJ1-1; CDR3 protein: CASSITYRGDEAFF; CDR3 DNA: TGTGCCAGTAGTATCACTTACAGGGGAGATGAAGCTTTCTTT
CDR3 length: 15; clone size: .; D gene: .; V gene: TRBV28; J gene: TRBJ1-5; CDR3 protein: CASSFSGGRTQPQHF; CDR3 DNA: TGTGCCAGCAGTTTTTCGGGGGGCAGGACTCAGCCCCAGCATTTT
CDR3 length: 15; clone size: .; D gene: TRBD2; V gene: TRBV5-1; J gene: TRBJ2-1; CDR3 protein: CASSLGLAGLNEQFF; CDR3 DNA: TGCGCCAGCAGCTTGGGACTAGCAGGGCTCAATGAGCAGTTCTTC
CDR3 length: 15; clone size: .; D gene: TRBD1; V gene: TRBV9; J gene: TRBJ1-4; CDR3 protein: CASSARLTGAEKLFF; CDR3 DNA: TGTGCCAGCAGCGCCCGCCTGACAGGGGCGGAAAAACTGTTTTTT
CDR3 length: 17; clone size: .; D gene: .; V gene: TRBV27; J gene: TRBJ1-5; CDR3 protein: CASSFASPRFSGQPQHF; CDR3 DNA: TGTGCCAGCAGTTTTGCGTCCCCCCGATTCTCGGGTCAGCCCCAGCATTTT
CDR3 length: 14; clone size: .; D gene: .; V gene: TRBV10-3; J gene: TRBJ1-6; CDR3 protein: CAISLGQRNSPLHF; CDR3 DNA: TGTGCCATCAGCCTTGGACAGAGAAATTCACCCCTCCACTTT
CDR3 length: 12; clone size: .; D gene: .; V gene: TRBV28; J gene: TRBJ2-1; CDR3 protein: CASSLRFNEQFF; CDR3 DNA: TGTGCCAGCAGTTTACGGTTTAATGAGCAGTTCTTC
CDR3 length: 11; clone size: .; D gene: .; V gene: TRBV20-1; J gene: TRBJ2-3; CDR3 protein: CSSRSTDTQYF; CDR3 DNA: TGCAGTAGCCGCAGCACAGATACGCAGTATTTT
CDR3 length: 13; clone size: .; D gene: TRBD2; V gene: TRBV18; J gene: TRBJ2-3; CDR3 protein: CASSIGTSRTQYF; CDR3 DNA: TGTGCCAGCTCAATTGGGACTAGTCGGACGCAGTATTTT
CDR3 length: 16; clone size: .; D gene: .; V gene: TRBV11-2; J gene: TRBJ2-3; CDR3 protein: CASSPRLITSTDTQYF; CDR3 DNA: TGTGCCAGCAGCCCCAGACTGATAACTAGCACAGATACGCAGTATTTT
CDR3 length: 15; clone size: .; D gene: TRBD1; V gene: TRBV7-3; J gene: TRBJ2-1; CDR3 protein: CASSRDRGSYNEQFF; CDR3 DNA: TGTGCCAGCAGCAGGGACAGGGGGAGCTACAATGAGCAGTTCTTC
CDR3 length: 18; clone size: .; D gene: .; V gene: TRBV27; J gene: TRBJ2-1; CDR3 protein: CASRVEGREGGFYNEQFF; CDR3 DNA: TGTGCCAGCAGAGTAGAGGGCAGGGAGGGGGGGTTTTACAATGAGCAGTTCTTC
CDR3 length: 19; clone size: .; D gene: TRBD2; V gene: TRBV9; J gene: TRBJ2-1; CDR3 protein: CASSSGVASGRAGRNEQFF; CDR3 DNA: TGTGCCAGCAGCTCAGGTGTGGCTAGCGGGAGGGCCGGGAGGAATGAGCAGTTCTTC
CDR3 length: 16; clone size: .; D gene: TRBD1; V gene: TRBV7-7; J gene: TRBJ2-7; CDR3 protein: CASSPSGQGKSYEQYF; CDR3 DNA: TGTGCTAGCAGCCCCTCAGGACAGGGAAAAAGCTACGAGCAGTACTTC
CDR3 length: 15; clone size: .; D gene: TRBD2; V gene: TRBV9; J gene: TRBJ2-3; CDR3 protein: CASSVRLAGTDTQYF; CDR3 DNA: TGTGCCAGCAGCGTCCGGCTAGCGGGCACAGATACGCAGTATTTT
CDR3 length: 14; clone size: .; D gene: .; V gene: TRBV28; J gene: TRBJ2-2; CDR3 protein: CASSLGHYTGELFF; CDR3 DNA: TGTGCCAGCAGTTTGGGGCATTACACCGGGGAGCTGTTTTTT